The following is a T cell receptor beta chain sequence with its context. Its target is not known. This CDR3 is 10 amino acids long. Peripheral blood came from all dose cohorts at three timepoints. This sample stems from a study of OX40 agonist ivuxolimab in advanced cancers. Study-level points and caveats: Near-lowest levels of clonal expansion characterized partial responders at 0.1-3.0 mg/kg. Clonal expansion by week 6 occurred in CD4+ and CD8+ blood T cells (at 0.1 to 3.0 mg/kg). Low normalized T-cell clonal expansion was additionally recorded for some nonresponders.

Some clones are missing from TCRdb's copy, which holds only in-frame ones; the method was immunoSEQ multiplex PCR. Here the sample spans 12,000 to 15,000 clones, about four fifths being singletons. Sequencing was performed on CD4+ or CD8+ T cells sorted from blood, taken in a trial of the OX40 agonist ivuxolimab. The V call is TRBV21-1, the J call TRBJ2-5. TRBV21-1 is given as a pseudogene. This clonotype was sampled from an adult with an advanced solid tumor such as melanoma, head and neck, liver or kidney cancer. CDR3 amino acids: CASSTETQYF. CDR3 in DNA: TGTGCCAGCAGCACAGAGACCCAGTACTTC.